What follows describes a single T cell receptor beta chain. Its target is not known. The sample belongs to a study of T cell repertoires in cytomegalovirus infection. The CDR3 has 14 residues. Trimming pared 4 bases from V and 4 bases from J, leaving 11 bases between. Looked up from germline, CDR1 is MNHNS and CDR2 is SASEGT. A single record per CDR3 protein comes from TCRdb applying MiXCR to the reads. Among 45,000 to 55,000 distinct CDR3 sequences listed, roughly 22% were seen once. The J gene is TRBJ2-1, the V gene TRBV6-1; D is possibly TRBD1 (5 bases). The sample consisted of CD8+ T cells from cultured PBMCs, taken from culture after CMV antigen stimulation. This TCR was sampled from a human donor in good health (CMV status not recorded). Some clones in this sample may be carry-over from other donors' samples. The CDR3 sequence is CASSVLTVYNEQFF. CDR3 in DNA: TGTGCCAGCAGTGTTTTGACAGTTTACAATGAGCAGTTCTTC.